This T cell receptor (beta chain) was observed in a study of T-cell memory formation after mild COVID-19. Study-level results: Memory cells collected pre-infection included some clones that later responded, suggesting cross-reactive memory joined.

TCRdb re-called the 5' RACE reads through MiXCR, storing one row per CDR3 protein. The sample carries 250,000 or so distinct CDR3 sequences, about a sixth recorded once. The germline V gene encodes CDR1 MDHEN and CDR2 SYDVKM. CDR3 size: 14 residues. V lost 7 bases, J lost 2 bases, and 11 bases lay in between. This clonotype was seen a handful of times. The target antigen is unknown. The sample consisted of PBMCs or a T cell subset sorted from them (not recorded which). The gene calls are TRBV28 and TRBJ2-2; D uncertain. This receptor was obtained from a man between 18 and 35 years old who had mild COVID-19 (a few samples of this study predate the infection). Cell type and time point are not known. The CDR3 bases are TGTGCCAGCAAGGCCTCTCTAAACACCGGGGAGCTGTTTTTT. This codes for CASKASLNTGELFF.